The 27 T cell receptor beta chains below come from one sample, sequenced in a study of Graves' ophthalmopathy and Graves' hyperthyroidism. From RNA, the CDR3 regions of TCR beta chains were amplified and sequenced. First-round RT-PCR used HTBI primers; second-round multiplex PCR followed. TCRdb processed the multiplex PCR reads anew with MiXCR; each CDR3 protein has one entry. Among under 800,000 distinct CDR3 sequences listed, about 20% were seen once. The sequenced sample was peripheral blood. The receptors stem from a woman aged 18 to 35 with stable Graves' hyperthyroidism. Some clones in this sample may be carry-over from other donors' samples.

This clonotype was recorded at least ten times. One end of the junction fails to match germline, which may point to a read error. The chain couples TRBV5-1 to TRBJ2-2; TRBD1 matches 10 bases. The CDR3 extends over 15 amino acids. Germline CDR1 is SGHRS and CDR2 is YFSETQ. Here the CDR3 reads CASSLGQGDTGELFF. In nucleotides, the CDR3 is TGTGCCAGCAGTCTAGGACAGGGGGACACCGGGGAGCTGTTTTTT. Full variable domain (missing parts from reference TRBV5-1 and TRBJ2-2): KAGVTQTPRYLIKTRGQQVTLSCSPISGHRSVSWYQQTPGQGLQFLFEYFSETQRNKGNFPGRFSGRQFSNSRSEMNVSTLELGDSALYLCASSLGQGDTGELFFGEGSRLTVL.

This clonotype was found a few times. This chain joins TRBV3-1 and TRBJ1-1; no firm D call. Per germline, CDR1 LGHDT and CDR2 YNNKEL (reference sequence). The V gene lost 3 bases and the J gene lost 5 bases, with 13 bases spanning the gap. CDR3 length: 14 amino acids. Written as DNA, the CDR3 is TGTGCCAGCAGCCAGACTTCCGGGGAGACTGAAGCTTTCTTT. Amino acids: CASSQTSGETEAFF.

Ten or more counts support this clonotype. The V and J genes are TRBV6-1 and TRBJ1-6; no clear D. This CDR3 spans 13 amino acids. Trimming stripped 8 bases from V and 1 base from J, with 6 bases between. Germline V lookup: CDR1 MNHNS, CDR2 SASEGT. The CDR3 region has the DNA TGTGCCAGCTTAAGTTCCTATAATTCACCCCTCCACTTT. This encodes CASLSSYNSPLHF.

Concerning this clonotype itself: Germline is not matched at one junction end, which may reflect a read error. V usage is TRBV19 and J usage is TRBJ1-1, with 7 bases identical to TRBD1. The CDR3 is 13 amino acids. Germline lookup yields CDR1 LNHDA and CDR2 SQIVND (reference sequence). The CDR3 nucleotides are TGTGCCAGTAGTATGGGACAGAACTCTGAAGCTTTCTTT. It codes for CASSMGQNSEAFF.

V usage is TRBV28 and J usage is TRBJ1-1; TRBD1 aligns across 7 bases. Trimming cost V 1 base and J 1 base; bases outside gene matches: 9. The germline V gene encodes CDR1 MDHEN and CDR2 SYDVKM. The CDR3 consists of 17 residues. The CDR3: CASSLYERTGTNTEAFF. The CDR3 DNA reads TGTGCCAGCAGTTTATACGAACGGACAGGCACGAACACTGAAGCTTTCTTT.

V and J are TRBV3-1 and TRBJ1-6; the match to TRBD1 covers 8 bases. This CDR3 contains 18 residues. In germline, CDR1 is LGHDT, CDR2 YNNKEL (reference sequence). V dropped 0 bases and J dropped 7; count of bases not matched to a gene: 11. The CDR3 loop is CASSQDLEDRVGNSPLHF. The CDR3 nucleotides are TGTGCCAGCAGCCAAGATCTTGAGGACAGGGTGGGCAATTCACCCCTCCACTTT.

The V call is TRBV7-8, the J call TRBJ1-5; 9 nucleotides align to TRBD1. This CDR3 is 17 amino acids long. Germline assignment: CDR1 SGHVS and CDR2 FQNEAQ. The trim removed 1 base at V and 6 bases at J, leaving 10 bases unmatched. The CDR3 DNA sequence: TGTGCCAGCAGCTTAGGCCTTAGGGGACAGGGTGGTCAGCCCCAGCATTTT. Protein product: CASSLGLRGQGGQPQHF.

At least ten counts were recorded for this clonotype. The chain links TRBV28 to TRBJ2-4; a weak D match, TRBD2 (6 bases). CDR3 length equals 15 residues. V was pared by 3 bases and J by 0 bases, with 9 bases between. Germline CDR1 reads MDHEN; CDR2 reads SYDVKM. The CDR3 DNA sequence: TGTGCCAGCAGTTTTCGGGGGTTAGCCAAAAACATTCAGTACTTC. The encoded protein is CASSFRGLAKNIQYF.

This clonotype occurred many times. The chain has TRBV12-3 or TRBV12-4 and TRBJ2-7; D is perhaps TRBD2 (6 bases). Trimming pared 5 bases from V and 4 bases from J, leaving 18 bases between. The CDR3 runs to 15 residues. Here the CDR3 reads CASSTFGGAFYEQYF. The CDR3 region has the DNA TGTGCCAGCAGTACCTTCGGAGGGGCCTTTTACGAGCAGTACTTC.

There are many counts of this clonotype. The rearrangement links TRBV12-3 or TRBV12-4 to TRBJ1-2; D is unclear. V lost 4 bases and J 8 bases, leaving 14 bases between the germline ends. The CDR3 consists of 13 residues. The CDR3 bases are TGTGCCAGCAGTTCTCTTGGGCATTCGGGCTACACCTTC. This encodes CASSSLGHSGYTF.

The CDR3 DNA reads TGCAGTGCTAGAGACACAGGTCCTTCCTACGAGCAGTACTTC. Translating it yields CSARDTGPSYEQYF. The rearrangement joins TRBV20-1 to TRBJ2-7; D might be TRBD1 (5 bases). CDR1 is DFQATT, CDR2 SNEGSKA, per germline (reference sequence). This CDR3 has 14 amino acids. With 0 bases removed from V and 1 base from J, the gap between germline ends came to 10 bases.

This clonotype was detected many times. J is TRBJ2-7 and V is TRBV12-3 or TRBV12-4, with 9 bases aligning to TRBD2. This CDR3 contains 15 residues. Losses at the gene ends were 3 bases for V and 2 bases for J; bases not matched to a gene: 5. This chain's CDR3 is CASSFKAGGAYEQYF. Here the CDR3 DNA reads TGTGCCAGCAGTTTCAAAGCGGGGGGTGCCTACGAGCAGTACTTC.

The chain uses TRBV3-1 and TRBJ2-7, with 8 bases lining up with TRBD1. Germline V gives CDR1 LGHDT, CDR2 YNNKEL (reference sequence). The CDR3 contains 15 residues. Unmatched junction bases numbered 3, after V lost 0 bases and J lost 2 bases. The DNA for the CDR3 is TGTGCCAGCAGCCAAGAATACAGGGGGGCCTACGAGCAGTACTTC. Its translation: CASSQEYRGAYEQYF.

This clonotype showed up many times. The CDR3 region has the DNA TGTGCCAGCAGTTTAGAGGGCGCAGTCTCCTACGAGCAGTACTTC. Its translation: CASSLEGAVSYEQYF. The rearrangement joins TRBV12-3 or TRBV12-4 to TRBJ2-7; D gene unclear. Deletions cut 1 base from V and 0 bases from J, with 10 bases between. There are 15 residues in the CDR3.

The table lists this clonotype with many counts. The chain uses TRBV12-3 or TRBV12-4 and TRBJ1-2; 7 bases line up with TRBD1. There are 16 residues in the CDR3. With V trimmed by 6 bases and J by 2 bases, 12 bases remained unmatched. The CDR3 loop is CASSDPTGSRNYGYTF. CDR3 bases: TGTGCCAGCAGCGACCCGACAGGGTCGAGAAACTATGGCTACACCTTC.

The rearrangement uses TRBV28 and TRBJ2-5; 11 bases are shared with TRBD2. V lost 8 bases and J lost 7; bases outside the gene matches: 12. Germline V lookup: CDR1 MDHEN, CDR2 SYDVKM. The CDR3 length is 15 residues. The CDR3 is CASLVAGGAYGTQYF. DNA of the CDR3: TGTGCCAGCCTAGTAGCGGGAGGGGCTTACGGGACCCAGTACTTC.

This clonotype was detected ten times or more. This chain connects TRBV30 to TRBJ1-1, with 7 bases identical to TRBD1. The length of the CDR3 is 12 residues. The trim removed 3 bases at V and 7 bases at J, leaving 5 bases unmatched. Germline assignment: CDR1 GTSNPN and CDR2 SVGIG (reference sequence). The CDR3 is CAWSRGQFEAFF. The CDR3 DNA sequence: TGTGCCTGGAGCAGGGGACAGTTTGAAGCTTTCTTT.

The chain links TRBV18 to TRBJ1-2, with D possibly being TRBD1 (6 bases). Looked up from germline, CDR1 is KGHSH and CDR2 is LQKENI. V shed 6 bases and J shed 7 bases, with 18 bases lying between them. The CDR3 loop spans 14 amino acids. The CDR3: CASSPKGGRAGYTF. CDR3 bases: TGTGCCAGCTCGCCGAAAGGGGGTAGGGCTGGCTACACCTTC.

This clonotype was seen repeatedly, ten times or more. The chain recombines TRBV6-1 with TRBJ2-7; D unclear. Trimming left V 2 bases short and J 1 base short, with 3 bases between. The CDR3 contains 12 residues. Germline values: CDR1 MNHNS, CDR2 SASEGT. The CDR3 DNA follows: TGTGCCAGCAGTGAATGGTCCTACGAGCAGTACTTC. Protein product: CASSEWSYEQYF.

This clonotype showed up many times. V and J are TRBV20-1 and TRBJ1-1, with D unresolved. V lost 0 bases to trimming and J lost 3 bases, with 11 bases between them. From germline, CDR1 is DFQATT and CDR2 SNEGSKA (reference sequence). CDR3 length equals 14 residues. The CDR3 spells CSARDNSRDTEAFF. CDR3 DNA: TGCAGTGCTAGAGATAATAGCAGAGACACTGAAGCTTTCTTT.

This clonotype was counted only a few times. Mismatch with germline at one junction end may stem from a read error. The genes are TRBV6-1 and TRBJ1-2, with D maybe TRBD1 (5 bases). This CDR3 has 15 residues. Germline-derived CDR1 and CDR2 are MNHNS and SASEGT. The chain's CDR3 is CASSKAVGRGGGYTF. The CDR3 region has the DNA TGTGCCAGCAGTAAAGCGGTGGGGAGGGGTGGAGGCTACACCTTC.

As to this clonotype: This sequence may be a read error, since a much larger clone differs from it by one base. The J gene is TRBJ2-7, the V gene TRBV12-3 or TRBV12-4; tentatively, D is TRBD1 (8 bases). CDR3 length: 16 amino acids. V lost 6 bases, J lost 1 base, and 19 bases lay in between. The DNA of the CDR3 is TGTGCCAGCAGCTCAAGTACAGGGGGGGGATCCTACGAGCAGTACGTC. Protein: CASSSSTGGGSYEQYV.

This clonotype was observed a handful of times. V gene TRBV20-1 combines with J gene TRBJ1-2; a weak D match, TRBD1 (5 bases). V was pared by 6 bases and J by 4 bases, with 15 bases between. The CDR3 length is 13 residues. Germline V lookup: CDR1 DFQATT, CDR2 SNEGSKA (reference sequence). CDR3: CSAPGTTPYGYTF. The CDR3 nucleotides read TGCAGTGCCCCGGGGACTACCCCCTATGGCTACACCTTC.

This clonotype was counted at least ten times. The gene calls are TRBV12-3 or TRBV12-4 and TRBJ1-1; D possibly corresponds to TRBD1 (6 bases). With 3 bases removed from V and 7 bases from J, the gap between germline ends came to 12 bases. The CDR3 extends over 13 amino acids. CDR3 sequence: CASSLGGGNEAFF. For the CDR3, the DNA is TGTGCCAGCAGTTTGGGGGGCGGTAATGAAGCTTTCTTT.

This clonotype was observed many times. The DNA for the CDR3 is TGTGCCAGCAGTCCGGGACAGGGGATCCATAGCAATCAGCCCCAGCATTTT. It translates to CASSPGQGIHSNQPQHF. This sequence joins TRBV12-3 or TRBV12-4 and TRBJ1-5; the match to TRBD1 covers 10 bases. The trim removed 5 bases at V and 0 bases at J, leaving 7 bases unmatched. There are 17 residues in the CDR3.

This clonotype showed up many times. This chain uses TRBV11-2 with TRBJ2-7; tentative D call: TRBD1 (6 bases). CDR1 and CDR2 from the germline V gene are SGHAT and FQNNGV. V lost 5 bases and J 4 bases, leaving 12 bases between the germline ends. This CDR3 comprises 13 residues. CDR3 residues: CASSTYTGYEQYF. CDR3 DNA: TGTGCCAGCAGCACCTATACAGGGTACGAGCAGTACTTC.

This clonotype was recorded at least ten times. V is TRBV6-1 and J is TRBJ2-7; D possibly corresponds to TRBD2 (6 bases). Trimming removed 10 bases at V and 9 bases at J, with 16 bases between. This CDR3 is 11 amino acids long. Germline CDR1 is MNHNS and CDR2 is SASEGT. The CDR3 is CAIRAGKVQYF. The CDR3 DNA follows: TGTGCCATCCGGGCGGGGAAGGTGCAGTACTTC.